Many counts were recorded for the clone carrying this T cell receptor beta chain. V was cut by 5 bases and J by 8 bases, with 4 bases left in between. The germline CDR1 and CDR2 sequences are MGHDK and SYGVNS. The CDR3 is 10 amino acids. TCRdb passed the 5' RACE reads through MiXCR, listing each CDR3 protein once. Altogether 700,000 or so distinct CDR3 sequences are present, more than 6.5% being singletons, with the ten largest covering 0.98%. This entry is derived from a study of identical twins. The data were also submitted as part of a second study, on yellow fever vaccine responses in identical twins.

The sequence derives from a woman under 30 in good health. This sequence joins TRBV25-1 and TRBJ2-1; D gene uncertain. Material: PBMCs. The CDR3 nucleotides read TGTGCCAGCAGTTATTATGAGCAGTTCTTC. Its translation is CASSYYEQFF.